This entry lists 13 T cell receptor beta chains sequenced from one sample in a study of human T cells and chemical hapten exposure. TCRdb recomputed calls from the RACE reads with MiXCR, one row per CDR3 protein. Of some 45,000 distinct CDR3 sequences listed, around an eighth are singletons. The time point is: pre-sensitization, week 0. Treatment denoted: therapeutic diphenylcyclopropenone sensitization with weekly scalp DPC. Here the sequenced sample was whole blood, taken in connection with sensitization to the hapten diphenylcyclopropenone (DPC). The receptors shown here come from a woman between 25 and 40 years old with alopecia areata. Some clones in this sample may be carry-over from other donors' samples.

This clonotype was observed a handful of times. CDR3 sequence reads: CASSEADNSGNTIYF. The CDR3 bases are TGTGCCAGCAGTGAGGCAGACAACTCTGGAAACACCATATATTTT. The chain joins TRBV2 to TRBJ1-3; D remains unclear. The CDR3 extends over 15 amino acids. The V gene lost 3 bases and the J gene lost 0 bases, with 9 bases spanning the gap. Germline V lookup: CDR1 SNHLY, CDR2 FYNNEI. Combining the CDR3 with reference TRBV2 and TRBJ1-3 gives the whole variable domain EPEVTQTPSHQVTQMGQEVILRCVPISNHLYFYWYRQILGQKVEFLVSFYNNEISEKSEIFDDQFSVERPDGSNFTLKIRSTKLEDSAMYFCASSEADNSGNTIYFGEGSWLTVV.

The chain carries TRBV11-1 and TRBJ2-3, with a weak D call TRBD2 (5 bases). CDR1 and CDR2 from the germline V gene are SGHAT and FQDESV (reference sequence). Trimming stripped 0 bases from V and 0 bases from J, with 10 bases between. The CDR3 has 16 residues. CDR3 sequence (DNA): TGTGCCAGCAGCTTAGCGAGCTCGGGAAGCACAGATACGCAGTATTTT. Its translation is CASSLASSGSTDTQYF.

This clonotype was observed many times. The chain employs TRBV6-2 or TRBV6-3 and TRBJ2-7, with D possibly being TRBD1 (5 bases). The germline V and J ends were trimmed by 2 bases and 4 bases, with 6 bases remaining between them. The germline V gene has CDR1 MNHEY and CDR2 SVGEGT. The CDR3 is 12 residues long. As DNA, the CDR3 is TGTGCCAGCAGTTACAGGGGTTACGAGCAGTACTTC. This codes for CASSYRGYEQYF.

This clonotype was detected a few times. This chain joins TRBV9 and TRBJ2-1; D gene ambiguous. The germline gives CDR1 SGDLS, CDR2 YYNGEE. The CDR3 has 14 amino acids. V was clipped by 3 bases and J by 4 bases, with 11 bases between them. The CDR3 bases are TGTGCCAGCAGCGAGAACTCCAGGTACAATGAGCAGTTCTTC. Amino acid sequence: CASSENSRYNEQFF.

This clonotype was detected only a few times. V and J are TRBV7-9 and TRBJ2-1, with 9 bases lining up with TRBD2. The CDR3 consists of 14 residues. Germline V lookup: CDR1 SEHNR, CDR2 FQNEAQ (reference sequence). The trim removed 7 bases at V and 4 bases at J, leaving 5 bases unmatched. The CDR3 loop reads CASKDSGSYNEQFF. The CDR3 DNA reads as TGTGCCAGCAAGGATAGCGGGAGTTACAATGAGCAGTTCTTC. Full variable domain (missing parts from reference TRBV7-9 and TRBJ2-1): DTGVSQNPRHKITKRGQNVTFRCDPISEHNRLYWYRQTLGQGPEFLTYFQNEAQLEKSRLLSDRFSAERPKGSFSTLEIQRTEQGDSAMYLCASKDSGSYNEQFFGPGTRLTVL.

This clonotype was observed a handful of times. This chain links TRBV28 with TRBJ2-7; D uncertain. Germline V gives CDR1 MDHEN, CDR2 SYDVKM. V lost 5 bases, J lost 4 bases, and 15 bases lay in between. There are 14 residues in the CDR3. This chain's CDR3 is CASSPPDRVYEQYF. The CDR3 DNA is TGTGCCAGCAGTCCACCGGACCGGGTGTACGAGCAGTACTTC.

This clonotype came up many times. This chain links TRBV7-3 with TRBJ2-7; D call uncertain. Deletions cut 3 bases from V and 3 bases from J, with 9 bases between. Germline CDR1 SGHTA, CDR2 FQGTGA. CDR3 length: 13 amino acids. This CDR3 reads CASSFGDDYEQYF. The CDR3 DNA is TGTGCCAGCAGCTTTGGCGACGACTACGAGCAGTACTTC.

This chain links TRBV4-1 with TRBJ2-6; 9 bases are shared with TRBD1. CDR3 length: 22 amino acids. The germline V gene has CDR1 MGHRA and CDR2 YSYEKL. V trimming: 3 bases; J trimming: 0 bases; junction bases outside the gene matches: 18. The CDR3 bases are TGCGCCAGCAGCCACAAAGCCGGGACAGGGTTATCCCCCCTCTCTGGGGCCAACGTCCTGACTTTC. Translated: CASSHKAGTGLSPLSGANVLTF.

The chain links TRBV7-2 to TRBJ2-6; D is unresolved. Germline CDR1 reads SGHTA; CDR2 reads FQGNSA. The CDR3 sequence is 14 residues long. V dropped 5 bases and J dropped 3 bases, with 8 bases sitting between them. The CDR3 is CASSGQYGANVLTF. DNA of the CDR3: TGTGCCAGCAGCGGCCAGTATGGGGCCAACGTCCTGACTTTC.

This clonotype was detected ten times or more. V is TRBV20-1 and J is TRBJ2-1; D is ambiguous. With 2 bases removed from V and 7 bases from J, the gap between germline ends came to 15 bases. The CDR3 runs 14 residues. Per germline, CDR1 DFQATT and CDR2 SNEGSKA (reference sequence). The CDR3 DNA reads as TGCAGTGCTAGACGTGGCGGCCAATGGAATGAGCAGTTCTTC. Its protein product is CSARRGGQWNEQFF.

This clonotype was recorded many times. V usage is TRBV6-5 and J usage is TRBJ2-7; D could derive from TRBD1 or TRBD2 (5 bases each). V shed 6 bases and J shed 2 bases, with 14 bases lying between them. CDR1 and CDR2 (germline): MNHEY, SVGAGI. The CDR3 consists of 14 residues. Written as DNA, the CDR3 is TGTGCCAGCAGCTCCATGGGACCGACCTACGAGCAGTACTTC. This translates into CASSSMGPTYEQYF.

The chain uses TRBV15 and TRBJ2-3; TRBD1 aligns across 12 bases. With V trimmed by 3 bases and J by 6 bases, 4 bases remained unmatched. The CDR3 is made up of 15 amino acids. Per germline, CDR1 LNHNV and CDR2 YYDKDF (reference sequence). The CDR3 sequence is CATSRTGQGADTQYF. The CDR3 region has the DNA TGTGCCACCAGCAGGACGGGACAGGGGGCGGATACGCAGTATTTT. Filled out from reference TRBV15 and TRBJ2-3, the complete variable domain reads DAMVIQNPRYQVTQFGKPVTLSCSQTLNHNVMYWYQQKSSQAPKLLFHYYDKDFNNEADTPDNFQSRRPNTSFCFLDIRSPGLGDTAMYLCATSRTGQGADTQYFGPGTRLTVL.

This clonotype was found a few times. This chain uses TRBV20-1 with TRBJ2-5; a weak D match, TRBD2 (5 bases). The germline CDR1 and CDR2 sequences are DFQATT and SNEGSKA (reference sequence). This CDR3 is built from 16 residues. The V end lost 2 bases, the J end lost 3 bases, and 19 bases lay between the germline ends. CDR3 DNA: TGCAGTGCTAGACCCTATTGGGAGCGAGCGAAAGAGACCCAGTACTTC. Residues: CSARPYWERAKETQYF.